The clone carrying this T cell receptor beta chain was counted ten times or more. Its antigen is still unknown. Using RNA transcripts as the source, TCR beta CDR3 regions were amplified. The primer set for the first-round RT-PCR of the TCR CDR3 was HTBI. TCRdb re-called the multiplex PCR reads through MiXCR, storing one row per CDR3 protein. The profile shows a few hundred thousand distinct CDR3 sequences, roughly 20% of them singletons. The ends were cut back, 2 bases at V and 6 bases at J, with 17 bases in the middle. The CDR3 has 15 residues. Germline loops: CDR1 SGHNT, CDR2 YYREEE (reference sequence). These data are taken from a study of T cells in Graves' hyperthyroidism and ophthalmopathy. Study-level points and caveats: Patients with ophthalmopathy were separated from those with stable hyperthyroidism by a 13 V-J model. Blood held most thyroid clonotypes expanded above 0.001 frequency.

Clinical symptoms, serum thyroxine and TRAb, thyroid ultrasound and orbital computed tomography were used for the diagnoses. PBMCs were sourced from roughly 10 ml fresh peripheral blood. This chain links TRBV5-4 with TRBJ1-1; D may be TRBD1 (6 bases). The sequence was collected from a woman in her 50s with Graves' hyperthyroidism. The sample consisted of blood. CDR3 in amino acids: CASSFGGRVSAEAFF. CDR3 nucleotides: TGTGCCAGCAGCTTCGGGGGGCGCGTAAGCGCTGAAGCTTTCTTT.